This T cell receptor (beta chain) appears in the sequencing data of a study of identical twins. Study-wide results and limits: The same donors were not followed; conclusions instead depended on cross-sectional statistical analysis. Beta clonotypes that were abundant in cord blood contained fewer insertions, a pattern absent from memory repertoires.

TCRdb reprocessed the 5' RACE reads with MiXCR, giving one entry per CDR3 protein. The sample consists of roughly 250,000 distinct CDR3 sequences, 5.5% to 8% of them appearing once. On this clonotype itself: Antigen: not known.

The CDR3 totals 15 residues. CDR1 is MNHEY and CDR2 is SMNVEV in the germline V gene (reference sequence). With 8 bases removed from V and 7 bases from J, the gap between germline ends came to 20 bases. This same sample was also part of a study on yellow fever vaccine responses in identical twins.

The rearrangement links TRBV27 to TRBJ2-2; tentatively, D is TRBD1 (5 bases). The sample taken for sequencing was memory (CD45RO+) T cells sorted from blood. This clonotype was obtained from a woman aged 18-30 years in good health. The CDR3 is CASSQSGHDHGELFF. The CDR3, as DNA: TGTGCCAGCTCACAATCCGGACACGACCACGGGGAGCTGTTTTTT.